Each of the 27 T cell receptor beta chains below was sequenced from the same sample in a study of shared clonotypes between healthy human individuals. Sequenced by immunoSEQ multiplex PCR; TCRdb stores in-frame clones only, minus some. The sample includes 550,000 to 700,000 clones, 60% to 75% of them seen just once. The source material was memory CD4+ T cells sorted from blood. The sample's subset: CD45RA-negative fraction. The source is a woman between 25 and 40 years old in good health.

The J gene is TRBJ2-2, the V gene TRBV7-6; D may correspond to TRBD1 or TRBD2 (5 bases each). Germline V gene lookup returns CDR1 SGHVS and CDR2 FNYEAQ. Trimming shortened V by 4 bases and J by 5 bases, and 11 bases separated the two germline ends. The CDR3 consists of 14 residues. In DNA form, the CDR3 reads TGTGCCAGCAGCTCCCGGGACCAAACCGGGGAGCTGTTTTTT. It translates to CASSSRDQTGELFF.

The J gene is TRBJ2-1, the V gene TRBV4-1; 7 bases map to TRBD2. Per germline, CDR1 MGHRA and CDR2 YSYEKL. The trim removed 4 bases at V and 8 bases at J, leaving 11 bases unmatched. This CDR3 contains 15 residues. CDR3 protein: CASSPEEREIHEQFF. For the CDR3, the DNA is TGCGCCAGCAGCCCCGAAGAGCGGGAAATCCATGAGCAGTTCTTC.

The V call is TRBV28, the J call TRBJ1-5, with no clear D. V was cut by 5 bases and J by 4 bases, with 18 bases left in between. The germline CDR1 and CDR2 sequences are MDHEN and SYDVKM. CDR3 size: 16 residues. CDR3 region: CASSPTARGVNQPQHF. CDR3 nucleotides: TGTGCCAGCAGTCCAACCGCCCGTGGAGTTAATCAGCCCCAGCATTTT.

This clone appeared a few times. The chain couples TRBV30 to TRBJ1-1, with D possibly matching TRBD1 (5 bases). The CDR3 totals 16 residues. Germline V gene data show CDR1 as GTSNPN and CDR2 as SVGIG (reference sequence). Deletions cut 3 bases from V and 0 bases from J, with 17 bases between. CDR3 bases: TGTGCCTGGAGCCCACCTTGGGGGGGGATGAACACTGAAGCTTTCTTT. As protein: CAWSPPWGGMNTEAFF.

V and J are TRBV30 and TRBJ2-3; a weak D match, TRBD1 (6 bases). The CDR3 length is 14 residues. Germline V gene sequence: CDR1 GTSNPN, CDR2 SVGIG (reference sequence). Trimming removed 4 bases at V and 4 bases at J, with 15 bases between. The CDR3 coding sequence is TGTGCCTGGACCCCCTGGGGACAAGCAGATACGCAGTATTTT. Protein: CAWTPWGQADTQYF. The full variable domain, completed using reference TRBV30 and TRBJ2-3, is SQTIHQWPATLVQPVGSPLSLECTVEGTSNPNLYWYRQAAGRGLQLLFYSVGIGQISSEVPQNLSASRPQDRQFILSSKKLLLSDSGFYLCAWTPWGQADTQYFGPGTRLTVL.

The rearrangement links TRBV12-5 to TRBJ1-2, with 7 bases aligning to TRBD1. Germline loops: CDR1 LGHNT, CDR2 FRNRAP. The CDR3 length is 17 residues. With V trimmed by 0 bases and J by 8 bases, 15 bases remained unmatched. CDR3 residues: CASGLVLSGTAPIGYTF. CDR3 coding DNA: TGTGCTAGTGGTTTGGTACTTTCTGGGACAGCACCTATCGGCTACACCTTC.

V is TRBV7-6 and J is TRBJ2-3, with 7 bases identical to TRBD1. This CDR3 has 15 amino acids. Looked up from germline, CDR1 is SGHVS and CDR2 is FNYEAQ. Trimming cost V 8 bases and J 4 bases; bases outside gene matches: 12. Written as DNA, the CDR3 is TGTGCCAGCGCCGGTGACAGGGCCGCCGCAGATACGCAGTATTTT. It encodes CASAGDRAAADTQYF.

V is TRBV5-1 and J is TRBJ2-2; D gene unclear. This CDR3 spans 14 amino acids. Germline V CDR1 and CDR2: SGHRS, YFSETQ. Trimming cost V 2 bases and J 0 bases, with 5 bases left between them. The CDR3 nucleotides are TGCGCCAGCAGCTTACCCTCGAACACCGGGGAGCTGTTTTTT. Protein: CASSLPSNTGELFF.

The rearrangement links TRBV11-2 to TRBJ2-1, with D perhaps matching TRBD1 (5 bases). V lost 5 bases and J 0 bases, leaving 11 bases between the germline ends. Germline loops: CDR1 SGHAT, CDR2 FQNNGV. CDR3 length: 15 amino acids. In DNA form, the CDR3 reads TGTGCCAGCAGCGAAGACAGCAGCTCCTACAATGAGCAGTTCTTC. Its protein product is CASSEDSSSYNEQFF.

This chain uses TRBV19 with TRBJ1-5; D perhaps matches TRBD1 (6 bases). This CDR3 has 14 residues. Germline loops: CDR1 LNHDA, CDR2 SQIVND (reference sequence). Trimming took 7 bases from V and 3 from J, leaving 13 bases between them. The CDR3 sequence is CASNGQQLNQPQHF. The CDR3 DNA is TGTGCCAGTAATGGACAGCAACTCAATCAGCCCCAGCATTTT.

The count of this clone is one. The chain combines TRBV5-1 with TRBJ2-5; D assignment may be TRBD1 or TRBD2 (6 bases each). V lost 3 bases and J 0 bases, leaving 12 bases between the germline ends. From germline, CDR1 is SGHRS and CDR2 YFSETQ. This CDR3 is 15 amino acids long. This CDR3 reads CASSSERGDQETQYF. CDR3 sequence (DNA): TGCGCCAGCAGCTCGGAAAGGGGGGACCAAGAGACCCAGTACTTC.

This chain links TRBV6-4 with TRBJ2-1; D might be TRBD2 (6 bases). The CDR3 is 16 residues long. CDR1 MRHNA and CDR2 SNTAGT come from the germline V gene. The V and J ends lost 2 bases and 8 bases respectively, with 19 bases between them. In nucleotides, the CDR3 is TGTGCCAGCAGTGACCAGACGTCGGGAGTCGTCGATGAGCAGTTCTTC. It translates to CASSDQTSGVVDEQFF.

The chain links TRBV2 to TRBJ1-2; 11 nucleotides match TRBD1. Trimming took 3 bases from V and 8 from J; bases not matched to a gene: 2. The CDR3 sequence is 13 residues long. Germline assignment: CDR1 SNHLY and CDR2 FYNNEI. The CDR3 reads CASSEWTGGGYTF. CDR3 bases: TGTGCCAGCAGTGAGTGGACAGGGGGCGGCTACACCTTC.

The chain is built from TRBV5-8 and TRBJ2-7; 12 nucleotides line up with TRBD2. The CDR3 spans 15 residues. The germline V gene has CDR1 SGHTS and CDR2 YDEGEE. The V and J ends lost 5 bases and 7 bases, in that order; junction bases with no gene match: 10. DNA of the CDR3: TGTGCCAGCAGTTTTTCAGGGACTAGCGGGCTGGAGCAGTACTTC. Translation gives CASSFSGTSGLEQYF.

The rearrangement uses TRBV27 and TRBJ2-3; D might be TRBD2 (7 bases). CDR3 length equals 15 residues. CDR1 is MNHEY, CDR2 SMNVEV, per germline (reference sequence). Trimming took off 6 bases at V and 1 base at J, with 14 bases between the two ends. The CDR3 DNA reads TGTGCCAGCAGAAACAGGGCGGGAGGCACAGATACGCAGTATTTT. Its protein is CASRNRAGGTDTQYF.

This chain connects TRBV7-3 to TRBJ2-1, with D uncertain. The CDR3 extends over 13 amino acids. Trimming cost V 9 bases and J 6 bases, with 15 bases left between them. The V gene's germline CDR1 is SGHTA and CDR2 FQGTGA. For the CDR3, the DNA is TGTGCCAGTGGGCCCTTATCGGGCAATGAGCAGTTCTTC. This sequence encodes CASGPLSGNEQFF.

This clone was detected many times. The rearrangement uses TRBV6-1 and TRBJ2-7; a weak D match, TRBD2 (6 bases). V was cut by 2 bases and J by 10 bases, with 15 bases left in between. The CDR3 has 13 amino acids. Germline V lookup: CDR1 MNHNS, CDR2 SASEGT. As DNA, the CDR3 is TGTGCCAGCAGTGAATTGGGGGGAGCGGATCAGTACTTC. Its translation is CASSELGGADQYF.

J is TRBJ2-7 and V is TRBV27; possible D gene TRBD2, 7 bases. This CDR3 region has 15 residues. The V gene lost 6 bases and the J gene lost 4 bases, with 19 bases spanning the gap. Germline CDR1 MNHEY, CDR2 SMNVEV (reference sequence). CDR3 in amino acids: CASRHKGGGLYEQYF. For the CDR3, the DNA is TGTGCCAGCAGACACAAAGGCGGGGGCCTGTACGAGCAGTACTTC.

The rearrangement uses TRBV10-1 and TRBJ2-2; no reliable D call. The CDR3 length is 14 residues. Germline V lookup: CDR1 WNHNN, CDR2 SYGVQD (reference sequence). V gave up 3 bases and J gave up 4 bases, with 9 bases separating them. This CDR3 reads CASSEGTITGELFF. The CDR3, as DNA: TGCGCCAGCAGTGAAGGCACAATCACCGGGGAGCTGTTTTTT.

This rearrangement joins TRBV19 to TRBJ2-7; perhaps D is TRBD1 or TRBD2 (5 bases each). V was clipped by 2 bases and J by 4 bases, with 15 bases between them. This CDR3 region has 15 residues. Germline CDR1 LNHDA, CDR2 SQIVND (reference sequence). CDR3 sequence reads: CASSIHRDRGYEQYF. The CDR3, as DNA: TGTGCCAGTAGTATACACCGGGACCGGGGATACGAGCAGTACTTC.

Concerning this clone itself: In the same sample, other DNA sequences code for this CDR3. The chain recombines TRBV18 with TRBJ2-3; the match to TRBD2 covers 9 bases. The V gene end was trimmed by 3 bases and the J gene end by 0 bases; junction bases not matched to a gene: 4. Germline CDR1 KGHSH, CDR2 LQKENI. The CDR3 covers 16 residues. The DNA of the CDR3 is TGTGCCAGCTCACCCCCTACTAGCGGGAGCACAGATACGCAGTATTTT. Translated: CASSPPTSGSTDTQYF.

Turning to this clone: This likely reflects a read error, since a far larger clone is one base away. This specimen includes other DNA sequences encoding the same CDR3. This sequence joins TRBV7-6 and TRBJ1-4; the D is unclear. The CDR3 extends over 14 amino acids. Germline CDR1 reads SGHVS; CDR2 reads FNYEAQ. The CDR3 protein is CASSPRGGFGKLFF. The CDR3, as DNA: TGTGCCAGCAGCCCCCGGGGAGGGTTTGGAAAACTATTTTTT.

This chain joins TRBV19 and TRBJ2-7; no firm D call. Deletions cut 3 bases from V and 6 bases from J, with 12 bases between. CDR3 length: 13 residues. Germline V gene lookup returns CDR1 LNHDA and CDR2 SQIVND (reference sequence). The CDR3 bases are TGTGCCAGTAGTATTAAAAGTGAGGTCGAGCAGTACTTC. Translated, it gives CASSIKSEVEQYF. Using reference TRBV19 and TRBJ2-7 for the parts outside the CDR3, the full variable domain is DGGITQSPKYLFRKEGQNVTLSCEQNLNHDAMYWYRQDPGQGLRLIYYSQIVNDFQKGDIAEGYSVSREKKESFPLTVTSAQKNPTAFYLCASSIKSEVEQYFGPGTRLTVT.

This clone appeared a single time. The gene calls are TRBV9 and TRBJ1-2; D is perhaps TRBD1 (5 bases). The length of the CDR3 is 15 residues. V lost 3 bases to trimming and J lost 4 bases, with 16 bases between them. Germline CDR1 and CDR2: SGDLS and YYNGEE. The CDR3 bases are TGTGCCAGCAGCGAGGGACGTGTCGGCAGCTATGGCTACACCTTC. Encoded protein: CASSEGRVGSYGYTF.

A single count supports this clone. The chain is built from TRBV2 and TRBJ2-5, with D unresolved. This CDR3 has 12 amino acids. Between the trimmed V and J ends, which lost 2 bases and 4 bases, there was a span of 5 bases. Germline CDR1 reads SNHLY; CDR2 reads FYNNEI. CDR3 residues: CASSESVETQYF. Here the CDR3 DNA reads TGTGCCAGCAGTGAATCTGTAGAGACCCAGTACTTC.

The genes are TRBV5-1 and TRBJ2-5; 11 bases match TRBD2. The germline CDR1 and CDR2 sequences are SGHRS and YFSETQ. The CDR3 is 16 residues long. Unmatched junction bases numbered 7, after V lost 6 bases and J lost 0 bases. The CDR3 DNA reads as TGCGCCAGCACCGGAGGGACTAGCGGAAACCAAGAGACCCAGTACTTC. As protein: CASTGGTSGNQETQYF.

The gene calls are TRBV9 and TRBJ2-3; TRBD2 matches at 9 bases. The germline gives CDR1 SGDLS, CDR2 YYNGEE. The J segment lost 2 bases and the V segment lost 1 base, leaving 2 bases of the junction unmatched. The CDR3 extends over 15 amino acids. The chain's CDR3 is CASSVLAGFTDTQYF. CDR3 nucleotides: TGTGCCAGCAGCGTACTAGCGGGGTTCACAGATACGCAGTATTTT.